This T cell receptor (beta chain) was obtained from a study of resident and recirculating memory T cells in vitiligo. The CDR3 spans 15 residues. J lost 7 bases, V lost 7 bases, and 11 bases had no gene match. CDR1 is WSHSY, CDR2 SAAADI, per germline. Repertoires were generated with immunoSEQ multiplex PCR, while TCRdb's copy carries only in-frame clones and drops some. The sample records roughly 80,000 clones, under 95% being singletons. The J gene is TRBJ2-1, the V gene TRBV10-2; 9 nucleotides agree with TRBD2. The source material was blood. The clonotype was recovered from a male donor with vitiligo. CDR3 in DNA: TGCGCCAGCATGCGACCCAGCGGGAGGTCGAATGAGCAGTTCTTC. Translated, it gives CASMRPSGRSNEQFF.